The source of this TCR beta chain is a study of blood T cell repertoires in COVID-19. The study drew participants aged about 18 to 90 years from 20 to 30 US areas. Cohort allocation depended upon clinical history that participants reported. The recovered donors of Cohort 3 showed two negative PCRs, clearance, or symptom resolution. The CDR3 has 16 residues. With 5 bases removed from V and 4 bases from J, the gap between germline ends came to 19 bases. Germline V gives CDR1 SGHAT, CDR2 FQNNGV. In the original workflow: Scientists estimated how many nucleated cells there were by amplifying reference gene primers. Sequenced by immunoSEQ multiplex PCR; TCRdb stores in-frame clones only, minus some. D and trimming were read from the DNA, whereas the V and J calls and clone size are those reported in that table. The data show more than 250,000 clones, approximately 83% seen once.

The V gene is TRBV11-2, the J gene TRBJ2-3; maybe TRBD2 (5 bases). The receptor was isolated from a man aged 25-40 years who had recovered from COVID-19. The sequenced sample was PBMCs or T cells enriched from blood (not recorded which). The CDR3 sequence: CASSPAGVPWADTQYF. The CDR3 DNA is TGTGCCAGCAGCCCCGCCGGGGTCCCTTGGGCAGATACGCAGTATTTT. Based on the CDR3 plus reference TRBV11-2 and TRBJ2-3, the full variable domain is EAGVAQSPRYKIIEKRQSVAFWCNPISGHATLYWYQQILGQGPKLLIQFQNNGVVDDSQLPKDRFSAERLKGVDSTLKIQPAKLEDSAVYLCASSPAGVPWADTQYFGPGTRLTVL.